This T cell receptor beta chain was profiled in a study of shared clonotypes between healthy human individuals. The table came from immunoSEQ multiplex PCR; TCRdb's copy has only in-frame clones and leaves some out. The profile shows 1 million to 1.3 million clones, about 84% of them singletons. This CDR3 comprises 15 residues. From germline, CDR1 is SNHLY and CDR2 FYNNEI. Trimming cost V 5 bases and J 2 bases; bases outside gene matches: 7. The TCR originated in a man between 18 and 35 years old in good health. Some clones in this sample may be carry-over from other donors' samples. This sequence joins TRBV2 and TRBJ2-3; 7 nucleotides match TRBD1. The sample taken for sequencing was memory CD4+ T cells from PBMCs. Subset: CD45RA-negative fraction. The CDR3 region has the DNA TGTGCCAGCAGTCTACAGGGGCTCTTCACAGATACGCAGTATTTT. This codes for CASSLQGLFTDTQYF. The full variable domain, in which reference TRBV2 and TRBJ2-3 provide the parts outside the CDR3, is EPEVTQTPSHQVTQMGQEVILRCVPISNHLYFYWYRQILGQKVEFLVSFYNNEISEKSEIFDDQFSVERPDGSNFTLKIRSTKLEDSAMYFCASSLQGLFTDTQYFGPGTRLTVL.